The clone carrying this T cell receptor (beta chain) was seen many times. One entry per CDR3 protein, called by TCRdb with MiXCR from the reads. The sample contains 480,000 or so distinct CDR3 sequences, approximately 10% of which appear only once. This specimen comes from a study of T cell repertoires in cytomegalovirus infection. In germline, CDR1 is SGHVS, CDR2 FQNEAQ. The length of the CDR3 is 15 residues. The V gene lost 1 base and the J gene lost 4 bases, with 13 bases spanning the gap. The sample taken for sequencing was PBMCs. This chain connects TRBV7-8 to TRBJ2-5; D assignment may be TRBD1 or TRBD2 (5 bases each). This clonotype originated in a human donor in good health (CMV status not recorded). Some clones in this sample may be carry-over from other donors' samples. The DNA of the CDR3 is TGTGCCAGCAGCTTAGGAGGGGCGCTGGTAGAGACCCAGTACTTC. This sequence encodes CASSLGGALVETQYF.